These 5 T cell receptor beta chains were all obtained from the same sample, sequenced in a study of T cells in narcolepsy. Sequencing used immunoSEQ multiplex PCR; TCRdb keeps in-frame clones, though not all of them. The data show 24,000 or so clones, about 83% seen once. Source material: CD45RA- memory CD4+ T cells from PBMCs. The receptors shown here come from a human donor with narcolepsy.

The J gene is TRBJ2-1, the V gene TRBV5-5, with no clear D. CDR3 length: 15 residues. The V gene's germline CDR1 is SGHKS and CDR2 YYEKEE (reference sequence). V was pared by 6 bases and J by 0 bases, with 13 bases between. Here the CDR3 reads CASNLLPFSYNEQFF. Written as DNA, the CDR3 is TGTGCCAGCAACCTCTTACCGTTCTCCTACAATGAGCAGTTCTTC.

The gene calls are TRBV11-2 and TRBJ2-1; unclear D gene. CDR1 SGHAT and CDR2 FQNNGV come from the germline V gene. V dropped 0 bases and J dropped 5 bases, with 5 bases sitting between them. The CDR3 sequence is 13 residues long. Here the CDR3 reads CASSLDANNEQFF. Here the CDR3 DNA reads TGTGCCAGCAGCTTAGATGCCAACAATGAGCAGTTCTTC.

The gene calls are TRBV19 and TRBJ2-3; 7 positions agree with TRBD1. Germline assignment: CDR1 LNHDA and CDR2 SQIVND (reference sequence). Trimming removed 5 bases from V and 3 bases from J; junction bases left unmatched: 5. CDR3 length: 14 residues. CDR3 in amino acids: CASSPRQGTDTQYF. The CDR3 DNA is TGTGCCAGTAGTCCTCGACAGGGAACAGATACGCAGTATTTT.

This clone has more than one count but fewer than ten. The CDR3 nucleotides read TGTGCCAGAGGGGGGACCTCCACAGATACGCAGTATTTT. Its protein is CARGGTSTDTQYF. V and J are TRBV5-3 and TRBJ2-3, with D perhaps matching TRBD2 (6 bases). TRBV5-3 is filed as an ORF, its function uncertain. The CDR3 is 13 amino acids. The ends were cut back, 7 bases at V and 2 bases at J, with 11 bases in the middle.

This clone turned up a few times. The chain uses TRBV7-9 and TRBJ2-5; TRBD1 agrees at 9 bases. Germline V CDR1 and CDR2: SEHNR, FQNEAQ (reference sequence). The CDR3 spans 16 residues. V lost 2 bases to trimming and J lost 4 bases; unmatched junction nucleotides: 8. CDR3 coding DNA: TGTGCCAGCAGCTTACCGACAGGGGGAGCGGTAGAGACCCAGTACTTC. Its protein is CASSLPTGGAVETQYF.